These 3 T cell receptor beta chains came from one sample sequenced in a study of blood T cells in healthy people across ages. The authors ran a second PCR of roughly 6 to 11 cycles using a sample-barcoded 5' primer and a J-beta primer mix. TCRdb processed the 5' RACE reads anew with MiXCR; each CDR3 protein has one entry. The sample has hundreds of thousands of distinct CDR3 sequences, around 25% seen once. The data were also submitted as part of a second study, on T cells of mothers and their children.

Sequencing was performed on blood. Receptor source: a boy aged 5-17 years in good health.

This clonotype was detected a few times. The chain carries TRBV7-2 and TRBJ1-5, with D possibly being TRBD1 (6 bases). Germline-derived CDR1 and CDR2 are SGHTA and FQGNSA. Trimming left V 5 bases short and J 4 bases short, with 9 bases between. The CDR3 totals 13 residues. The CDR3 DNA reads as TGTGCCAGCAGCCTTGACAGGAATCAGCCCCAGCATTTT. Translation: CASSLDRNQPQHF.

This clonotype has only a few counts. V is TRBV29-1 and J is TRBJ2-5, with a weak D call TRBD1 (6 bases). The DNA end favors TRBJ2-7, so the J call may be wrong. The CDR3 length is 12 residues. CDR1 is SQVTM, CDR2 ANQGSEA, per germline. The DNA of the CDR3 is TGCAGCGCCACAGGGTACACCTACGAGCAGTACTTC. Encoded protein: CSATGYTYEQYF.

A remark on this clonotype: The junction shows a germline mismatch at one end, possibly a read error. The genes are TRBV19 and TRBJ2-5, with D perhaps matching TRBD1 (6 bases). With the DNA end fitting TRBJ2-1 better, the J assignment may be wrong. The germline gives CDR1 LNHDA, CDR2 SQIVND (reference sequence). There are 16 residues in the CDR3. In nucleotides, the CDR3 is TGTACCAGTAGTATGGCCGGTAATAACAGGGTGGGGGAGCAGTTCTTC. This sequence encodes CTSSMAGNNRVGEQFF.